This T cell receptor (beta chain) is from a study of cytomegalovirus exposure and HLA in healthy donors. Germline CDR1 MDHEN, CDR2 SYDVKM. The CDR3 has 15 residues. V gave up 7 bases and J gave up 0 bases, with 13 bases separating them. It was with 60 Vbeta and 13 Jbeta primers that the PCR ran. Repertoires were generated with immunoSEQ multiplex PCR, while TCRdb's copy carries only in-frame clones and drops some. The table lists roughly 76,000 clones, 86% of them singletons. Material: PBMCs. J is TRBJ1-5 and V is TRBV28; D unclear. The TCR was taken from a young woman in good health and CMV-seronegative. The CDR3 DNA sequence: TGTGCCAGCACCCAACGGGGTTATAGCAATCAGCCCCAGCATTTT. Translating gives CASTQRGYSNQPQHF. The variable domain in full, with the rest retrieved from reference TRBV28 and TRBJ1-5, is DVKVTQSSRYLVKRTGEKVFLECVQDMDHENMFWYRQDPGLGLRLIYFSYDVKMKEKGDIPEGYSVSREKKERFSLILESASTNQTSMYLCASTQRGYSNQPQHFGDGTRLSIL.